Following are 32 T cell receptor beta chains from one sample sequenced in a study of memory CD4+ T cells and cytomegalovirus serostatus. The sort gate was single viable CD3+CD4+CD8-CD45RO+ cells for memory CD4+ T cells. Profiled with immunoSEQ multiplex PCR; TCRdb holds only in-frame clones, not every one. The table lists about 60,000 clones, 80% of them singletons. The sample consisted of memory CD4+ T cells from blood. The receptor set was obtained from an adult in good health and CMV-seronegative. Some clones in this sample may be carry-over from other donors' samples.

This clone was seen more than once but under ten times. This sequence joins TRBV30 and TRBJ2-3, with D possibly matching TRBD1 (5 bases). The CDR3 is 14 residues long. Trimming took 4 bases from V and 2 from J, leaving 13 bases between them. CDR1 is GTSNPN, CDR2 SVGIG, per germline (reference sequence). CDR3 sequence reads: CAWKKGLDTDTQYF. CDR3 bases: TGTGCCTGGAAAAAGGGGTTGGACACAGATACGCAGTATTTT.

The V and J genes are TRBV6-6 and TRBJ1-5; 9 positions match TRBD1. Germline values: CDR1 MNHNY, CDR2 SVGAGI (reference sequence). V was pared by 2 bases and J by 6 bases, with 8 bases of the junction left unmatched. The CDR3 runs 16 residues. The CDR3 region has the DNA TGTGCCAGCAGTTACACCCGGGACAGGGTGGGTCAGCCCCAGCATTTT. Its protein is CASSYTRDRVGQPQHF.

This chain joins TRBV5-1 and TRBJ2-1; TRBD2 matches at 11 bases. This CDR3 contains 15 residues. Germline V gene sequence: CDR1 SGHRS, CDR2 YFSETQ. With 4 bases clipped from V and 3 bases from J, the junction kept 3 bases outside the gene matches. This CDR3 is CASSLSGGDYNEQFF. DNA of the CDR3: TGCGCCAGCAGCCTTAGCGGGGGGGACTACAATGAGCAGTTCTTC.

The chain employs TRBV2 and TRBJ2-2; D assignment may be TRBD1 or TRBD2 (5 bases each). The V and J ends lost 6 bases and 5 bases respectively, with 16 bases between them. Looked up from germline, CDR1 is SNHLY and CDR2 is FYNNEI. The CDR3 runs 15 residues. DNA of the CDR3: TGTGCCAGCAGATTGGGGCAGCGAGGGACCGGGGAGCTGTTTTTT. Protein product: CASRLGQRGTGELFF.

The J gene is TRBJ1-1, the V gene TRBV27; the D gene is possibly TRBD1 (6 bases). CDR3 size: 14 residues. With 6 bases removed from V and 4 bases from J, the gap between germline ends came to 15 bases. CDR1 and CDR2 from the germline V gene are MNHEY and SMNVEV (reference sequence). This chain's CDR3 is CASRMGGAGTEAFF. As DNA, the CDR3 is TGTGCCAGCAGGATGGGGGGCGCCGGCACTGAAGCTTTCTTT.

The chain is built from TRBV19 and TRBJ1-2; tentative D call: TRBD1 (6 bases). The length of the CDR3 is 12 residues. Trimming stripped 6 bases from V and 7 bases from J, with 12 bases between. Germline-derived CDR1 and CDR2 are LNHDA and SQIVND (reference sequence). CDR3 nucleotides: TGTGCCAGTAGACCGACAGGTCCTGGCTACACCTTC. Translation: CASRPTGPGYTF.

This clone was detected a few times. J is TRBJ2-6 and V is TRBV10-3; no definite D call. The CDR3 has 17 residues. The V gene lost 11 bases and the J gene lost 0 bases, with 20 bases spanning the gap. Germline CDR1 is ENHRY and CDR2 is SYGVKD. CDR3 coding DNA: TGTGCCGTGAACCCCAGCAGAGAATCCTCTGGGGCCAACGTCCTGACTTTC. This codes for CAVNPSRESSGANVLTF.

This chain uses TRBV18 with TRBJ2-1; D unclear. The CDR3 runs 16 residues. Germline assignment: CDR1 KGHSH and CDR2 LQKENI. Trimming pared 0 bases from V and 2 bases from J, leaving 11 bases between. As DNA, the CDR3 is TGTGCCAGCTCACCACCGCCTAGAGCTACCTACAATGAGCAGTTCTTC. Residues: CASSPPPRATYNEQFF.

This clone was seen only once. The V gene is TRBV7-2, the J gene TRBJ2-7; D is possibly TRBD2 (7 bases). The CDR3 totals 15 residues. Germline CDR1 reads SGHTA; CDR2 reads FQGNSA. The germline V and J ends were trimmed by 1 base and 2 bases, with 12 bases remaining between them. The CDR3 spells CASSLVGGGAYEQYF. The CDR3 coding sequence is TGTGCCAGCAGCTTAGTAGGGGGGGGCGCCTACGAGCAGTACTTC.

This clone has more than one count but fewer than ten. This sequence joins TRBV27 and TRBJ1-5, with D perhaps matching TRBD1 (5 bases). Trimming stripped 1 base from V and 1 base from J, with 8 bases between. The germline CDR1 and CDR2 sequences are MNHEY and SMNVEV (reference sequence). The CDR3 runs 15 residues. CDR3 sequence: CASSLWGGSNQPQHF. The CDR3 DNA is TGTGCCAGCAGTTTATGGGGGGGAAGCAATCAGCCCCAGCATTTT.

The CDR3 bases are TGTGCCAGCAGGGGCGTGGCAGGGCGAGGTCAAGAGACCCAGTACTTC. Its protein is CASRGVAGRGQETQYF. This chain links TRBV2 with TRBJ2-5, with D possibly being TRBD1 (5 bases). Trimming took off 6 bases at V and 2 bases at J, with 19 bases between the two ends. The CDR3 runs to 16 residues. Germline CDR1 and CDR2: SNHLY and FYNNEI.

A few counts support this clone. V gene TRBV6-5 combines with J gene TRBJ1-4; D perhaps matches TRBD1 (5 bases). Germline V gene lookup returns CDR1 MNHEY and CDR2 SVGAGI. V was shortened by 0 bases and J by 5 bases, with 7 bases between the two germline ends. The CDR3 totals 14 residues. CDR3 nucleotides: TGTGCCAGCAGTTACTCTTACAGGAATGAAAAACTGTTTTTT. This gives the protein CASSYSYRNEKLFF.

V and J are TRBV7-9 and TRBJ2-1; D is uncertain. The ends were cut back, 5 bases at V and 2 bases at J, with 7 bases in the middle. The germline gives CDR1 SEHNR, CDR2 FQNEAQ (reference sequence). This CDR3 comprises 13 residues. CDR3 nucleotide sequence: TGTGCCAGCAGCATCCTAGCCTACAATGAGCAGTTCTTC. Amino acid sequence: CASSILAYNEQFF.

J is TRBJ1-5 and V is TRBV27, with 8 bases fitting TRBD1. The CDR3 length is 14 residues. Losses at the gene ends were 8 bases for V and 5 bases for J; bases not matched to a gene: 8. Germline loops: CDR1 MNHEY, CDR2 SMNVEV (reference sequence). Written as DNA, the CDR3 is TGTGCCAGCGCATTGACAGGGGTGTATCAGCCCCAGCATTTT. This sequence encodes CASALTGVYQPQHF.

The chain links TRBV7-3 to TRBJ2-2; 7 bases agree with TRBD1. CDR3 length: 15 residues. With 5 bases clipped from V and 2 bases from J, the junction kept 5 bases outside the gene matches. CDR1 SGHTA and CDR2 FQGTGA come from the germline V gene. CDR3 protein: CASSRGQANTGELFF. The CDR3 DNA follows: TGTGCCAGCAGCCGCGGACAGGCAAACACCGGGGAGCTGTTTTTT. The entire variable domain, with the rest obtained from reference TRBV7-3 and TRBJ2-2, is as follows: GAGVSQTPSNKVTEKGKYVELRCDPISGHTALYWYRQSLGQGPEFLIYFQGTGAADDSGLPNDRFFAVRPEGSVSTLKIQRTERGDSAVYLCASSRGQANTGELFFGEGSRLTVL.

This clone was recorded once. This sequence joins TRBV7-2 and TRBJ2-7; no reliable D call. From germline, CDR1 is SGHTA and CDR2 FQGNSA. Trimming took 1 base from V and 2 from J, leaving 12 bases between them. This CDR3 comprises 15 residues. The CDR3 region has the DNA TGTGCCAGCAGCTTAGATGGGATAGACACCTACGAGCAGTACTTC. As protein: CASSLDGIDTYEQYF.

The chain links TRBV6-5 to TRBJ1-2; 8 bases are a match to TRBD1. Germline-derived CDR1 and CDR2 are MNHEY and SVGAGI. CDR3 length: 13 residues. V dropped 0 bases and J dropped 6; count of bases not matched to a gene: 0. CDR3 nucleotide sequence: TGTGCCAGCAGTTACTCGGGACAGGATGGCTACACCTTC. Its translation: CASSYSGQDGYTF.

The chain recombines TRBV4-1 with TRBJ1-6; D is ambiguous. The CDR3 is 17 amino acids. CDR1 and CDR2 (germline): MGHRA, YSYEKL. The V and J ends lost 0 bases and 0 bases respectively, with 9 bases between them. The CDR3 DNA reads TGCGCCAGCAGCCAAGAAGTTACGGGCTCCTATAATTCACCCCTCCACTTT. It codes for CASSQEVTGSYNSPLHF.

The sample holds one count of this clone. V gene TRBV7-2 combines with J gene TRBJ1-2; 7 nucleotides line up with TRBD1. The CDR3 is 16 residues long. V trimming: 1 base; J trimming: 4 bases; junction bases outside the gene matches: 9. Germline loops: CDR1 SGHTA, CDR2 FQGNSA. The DNA of the CDR3 is TGTGCCAGCAGCTTAGGGGGGTCGGGGACAGCCTATGGCTACACCTTC. Translation gives CASSLGGSGTAYGYTF.

The chain uses TRBV5-4 and TRBJ1-5, with 8 positions matching TRBD1. CDR1 SGHNT and CDR2 YYREEE come from the germline V gene (reference sequence). The CDR3 loop spans 15 amino acids. Trimming at V came to 4 bases and at J to 4 bases, leaving 7 bases not matched to a gene. CDR3 coding DNA: TGTGCCAGCAGCCCAGGGGGCGGGGAGAATCAGCCCCAGCATTTT. Protein product: CASSPGGGENQPQHF.

The chain has TRBV5-1 and TRBJ2-2, with TRBD2 as a possible D gene (5 bases). The CDR3 totals 16 residues. Trimming removed 5 bases at V and 6 bases at J, with 20 bases between. Looked up from germline, CDR1 is SGHRS and CDR2 is YFSETQ. The CDR3 protein is CASSETGRGAAGELFF. CDR3 sequence (DNA): TGCGCCAGCAGTGAGACTGGTCGGGGTGCCGCCGGGGAGCTGTTTTTT. Looking up the rest from reference TRBV5-1 and TRBJ2-2 gives the full variable domain: KAGVTQTPRYLIKTRGQQVTLSCSPISGHRSVSWYQQTPGQGLQFLFEYFSETQRNKGNFPGRFSGRQFSNSRSEMNVSTLELGDSALYLCASSETGRGAAGELFFGEGSRLTVL.

The J gene is TRBJ2-1, the V gene TRBV4-3; 9 bases fit TRBD2. CDR1 is LGHNA, CDR2 YSLEER, per germline. This CDR3 region has 14 residues. Unmatched junction bases numbered 6, after V lost 0 bases and J lost 12 bases. This chain's CDR3 is CASSQESAGGMQFF. The DNA for the CDR3 is TGCGCCAGCAGCCAAGAATCTGCGGGAGGGATGCAGTTCTTC.

This clone was recorded only once. CDR3 bases: TGTGCCAGTAGGTTTCAGGGGTTTGACTATGGCTACACCTTC. Its protein product is CASRFQGFDYGYTF. This sequence joins TRBV19 and TRBJ1-2, with a possible D match to TRBD1 (6 bases). The V gene's germline CDR1 is LNHDA and CDR2 SQIVND (reference sequence). This CDR3 comprises 14 residues. V was clipped by 6 bases and J by 3 bases, with 14 bases between them.

This clone was observed once. The rearrangement joins TRBV5-1 to TRBJ2-7; D possibly corresponds to TRBD2 (5 bases). Trimming stripped 4 bases from V and 3 bases from J, with 11 bases between. Germline-derived CDR1 and CDR2 are SGHRS and YFSETQ. The CDR3 runs to 13 residues. CDR3 nucleotide sequence: TGCGCCAGCAGCGTCGTTGGGAGCTACGAGCAGTACTTC. Translating gives CASSVVGSYEQYF.

This clone appeared once. The V and J genes are TRBV2 and TRBJ2-5, with D possibly being TRBD2 (6 bases). Germline CDR1 reads SNHLY; CDR2 reads FYNNEI. The V gene lost 7 bases and the J gene lost 5 bases, with 14 bases spanning the gap. CDR3 length equals 13 residues. The CDR3 spells CASTELAGETQYF. DNA of the CDR3: TGTGCCAGCACCGAACTAGCCGGGGAGACCCAGTACTTC.

V usage is TRBV2 and J usage is TRBJ2-3; D not resolved. This CDR3 is built from 15 residues. The V and J ends lost 3 bases and 2 bases respectively, with 12 bases between them. In germline, CDR1 is SNHLY, CDR2 FYNNEI. Here the CDR3 reads CASSDNSPPTDTQYF. DNA of the CDR3: TGTGCCAGCAGTGACAACAGTCCCCCCACAGATACGCAGTATTTT.

V usage is TRBV4-3 and J usage is TRBJ2-6; D may be TRBD2 (5 bases). V was clipped by 4 bases and J by 1 base, with 17 bases between them. Germline CDR1 reads LGHNA; CDR2 reads YSLEER. This CDR3 region has 18 residues. For the CDR3, the DNA is TGCGCCAGCAGCCCGCGGGTGTTCACCGGATCTGGGGCCAACGTCCTGACTTTC. Protein sequence: CASSPRVFTGSGANVLTF.

This chain joins TRBV30 and TRBJ1-2; D call uncertain. The V end was cut by 2 bases, the J end by 2 bases, with 9 bases between. Germline loops: CDR1 GTSNPN, CDR2 SVGIG (reference sequence). The CDR3 sequence is 13 residues long. The CDR3 nucleotides read TGTGCCTGGAGTCATGCGGGAAACTATGGCTACACCTTC. Amino acids: CAWSHAGNYGYTF. The entire variable domain, with the rest obtained from reference TRBV30 and TRBJ1-2, is as follows: SQTIHQWPATLVQPVGSPLSLECTVEGTSNPNLYWYRQAAGRGLQLLFYSVGIGQISSEVPQNLSASRPQDRQFILSSKKLLLSDSGFYLCAWSHAGNYGYTFGSGTRLTVV.

This rearrangement joins TRBV5-1 to TRBJ2-1, with TRBD2 matching over 9 bases. V shed 0 bases and J 8 bases; nucleotides not matched to a gene: 6. The CDR3 runs to 15 residues. From germline, CDR1 is SGHRS and CDR2 YFSETQ. CDR3: CASSLVREGTDEQFF. CDR3 in DNA: TGCGCCAGCAGCTTGGTGCGGGAGGGTACGGATGAGCAGTTCTTC.

This chain connects TRBV30 to TRBJ1-1; 8 bases are a match to TRBD1. The CDR3 has 14 amino acids. Germline V gives CDR1 GTSNPN, CDR2 SVGIG (reference sequence). The ends lost 2 bases at V and 0 bases at J; junction bases unmatched: 2. The CDR3 here is CAWSSGQVNTEAFF. CDR3 in DNA: TGTGCCTGGAGTTCGGGACAGGTGAACACTGAAGCTTTCTTT.

The chain uses TRBV7-8 and TRBJ2-3, with 12 bases fitting TRBD2. The CDR3 length is 16 residues. In germline, CDR1 is SGHVS, CDR2 FQNEAQ. V dropped 5 bases and J dropped 3; count of bases not matched to a gene: 6. CDR3 nucleotides: TGTGCCAGCAGCCAAACTAGCGGGGGGCGTACAGATACGCAGTATTTT. Protein product: CASSQTSGGRTDTQYF.

This rearrangement joins TRBV4-3 to TRBJ1-2; TRBD1 might be the D (5 bases). Trimming pared 0 bases from V and 5 bases from J, leaving 13 bases between. CDR1 and CDR2 (germline): LGHNA, YSLEER. The CDR3 is 15 amino acids. CDR3 in DNA: TGCGCCAGCAGCCAAGACGGCAGGGAGCTGTATGGCTACACCTTC. Its protein is CASSQDGRELYGYTF.